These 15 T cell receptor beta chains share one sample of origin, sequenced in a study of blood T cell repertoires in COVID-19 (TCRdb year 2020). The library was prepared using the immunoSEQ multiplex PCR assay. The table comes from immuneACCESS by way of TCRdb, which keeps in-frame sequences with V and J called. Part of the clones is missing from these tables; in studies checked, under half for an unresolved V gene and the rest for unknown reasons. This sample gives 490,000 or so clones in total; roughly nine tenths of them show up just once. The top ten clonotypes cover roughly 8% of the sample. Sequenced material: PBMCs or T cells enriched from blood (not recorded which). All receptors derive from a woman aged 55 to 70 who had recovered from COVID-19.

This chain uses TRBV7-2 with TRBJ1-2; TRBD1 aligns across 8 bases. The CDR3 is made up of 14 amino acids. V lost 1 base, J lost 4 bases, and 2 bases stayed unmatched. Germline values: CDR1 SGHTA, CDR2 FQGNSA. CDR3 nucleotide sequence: TGTGCCAGCAGCTTAGTAGGGACAGGCTATGGCTACACCTTC. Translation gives CASSLVGTGYGYTF. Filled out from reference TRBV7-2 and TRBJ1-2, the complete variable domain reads GAGVSQSPSNKVTEKGKDVELRCDPISGHTALYWYRQSLGQGLEFLIYFQGNSAPDKSGLPSDRFSAERTGGSVSTLTIQRTQQEDSAVYLCASSLVGTGYGYTFGSGTRLTVV.

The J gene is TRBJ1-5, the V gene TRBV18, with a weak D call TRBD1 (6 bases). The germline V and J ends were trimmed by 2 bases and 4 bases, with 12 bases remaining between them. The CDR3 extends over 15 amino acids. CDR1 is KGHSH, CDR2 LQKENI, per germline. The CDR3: CASSPTKGENQPQHF. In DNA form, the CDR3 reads TGTGCCAGCTCACCAACAAAGGGGGAGAATCAGCCCCAGCATTTT.

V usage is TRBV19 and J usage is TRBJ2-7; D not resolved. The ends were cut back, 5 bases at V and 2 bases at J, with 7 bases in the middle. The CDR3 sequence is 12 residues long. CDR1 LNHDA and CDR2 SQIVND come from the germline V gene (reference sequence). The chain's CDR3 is CASSGGPYEQYF. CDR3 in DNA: TGTGCCAGTAGTGGTGGGCCCTACGAGCAGTACTTC.

The CDR3 sequence is CASSETTGREQYV. The CDR3 DNA follows: TGTGCCAGCAGTGAAACCACGGGTAGGGAGCAGTACGTC. The chain uses TRBV6-1 and TRBJ2-7; D is unresolved. The CDR3 has 13 residues. V was pared by 2 bases and J by 7 bases, with 12 bases between. The germline V gene has CDR1 MNHNS and CDR2 SASEGT.

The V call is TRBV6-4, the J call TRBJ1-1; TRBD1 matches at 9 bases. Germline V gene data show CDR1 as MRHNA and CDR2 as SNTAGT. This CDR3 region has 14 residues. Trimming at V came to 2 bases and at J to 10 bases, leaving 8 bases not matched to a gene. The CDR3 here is CASSDPTGTGRAFF. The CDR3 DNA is TGTGCCAGCAGTGACCCCACCGGGACAGGGAGAGCTTTCTTT.

The CDR3 DNA is TGTGCCAGCAGTCGACAGGGGTACGAGCAGTACGTC. Protein: CASSRQGYEQYV. V and J are TRBV5-5 and TRBJ2-7; 8 positions agree with TRBD1. The germline gives CDR1 SGHKS, CDR2 YYEKEE (reference sequence). V lost 5 bases and J lost 4; bases outside the gene matches: 2. The CDR3 runs 12 residues.

The CDR3 region has the DNA TGTGCCAGCTCGTCCCTCGGAGGGCGGAGCGCCTACGAGCAGTACGTC. Translation: CASSSLGGRSAYEQYV. The rearrangement joins TRBV18 to TRBJ2-7, with a tentative D call TRBD2 (6 bases). This CDR3 region has 16 residues. Looked up from germline, CDR1 is KGHSH and CDR2 is LQKENI. Deletions cut 6 bases from V and 2 bases from J, with 20 bases between.

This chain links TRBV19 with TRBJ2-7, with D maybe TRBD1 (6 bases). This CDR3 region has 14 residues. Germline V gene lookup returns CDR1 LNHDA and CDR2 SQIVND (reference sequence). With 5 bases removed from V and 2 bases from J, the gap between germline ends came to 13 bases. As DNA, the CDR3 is TGTGCCAGTAGTGAGGCGGACAGTACCTACGAGCAGTACTTC. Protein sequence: CASSEADSTYEQYF. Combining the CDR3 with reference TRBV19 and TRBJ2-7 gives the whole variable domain DGGITQSPKYLFRKEGQNVTLSCEQNLNHDAMYWYRQDPGQGLRLIYYSQIVNDFQKGDIAEGYSVSREKKESFPLTVTSAQKNPTAFYLCASSEADSTYEQYFGPGTRLTVT.

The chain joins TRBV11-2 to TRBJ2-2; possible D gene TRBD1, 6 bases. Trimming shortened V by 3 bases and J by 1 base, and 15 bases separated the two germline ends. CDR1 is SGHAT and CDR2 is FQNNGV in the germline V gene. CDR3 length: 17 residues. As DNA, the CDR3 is TGTGCCAGCAGCTTCAGGGGTGAACCCGTGAACACCGGGGAGCTGTTTTTT. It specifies CASSFRGEPVNTGELFF.

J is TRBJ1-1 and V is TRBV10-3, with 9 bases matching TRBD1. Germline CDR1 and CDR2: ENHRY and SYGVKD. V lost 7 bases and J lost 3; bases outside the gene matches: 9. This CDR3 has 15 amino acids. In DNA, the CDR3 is TGTGCCATCAAGGGGATGGACAGGGGCGACACTGAAGCTTTCTTT. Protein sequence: CAIKGMDRGDTEAFF.

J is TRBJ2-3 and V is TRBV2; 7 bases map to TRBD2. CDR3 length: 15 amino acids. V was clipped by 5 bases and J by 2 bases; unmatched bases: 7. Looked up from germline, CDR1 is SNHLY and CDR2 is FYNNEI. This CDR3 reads CASSSSGANTDTQYF. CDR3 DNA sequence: TGTGCCAGCAGTAGCAGCGGGGCCAACACAGATACGCAGTATTTT.

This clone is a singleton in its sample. The CDR3 bases are TGTGCCAGCAGCCAAGGGGCGGGTCTGGGGGGCTATGGCTACACCTTC. Amino acid sequence: CASSQGAGLGGYGYTF. V gene TRBV14 combines with J gene TRBJ1-2; the D gene is possibly TRBD1 (5 bases). V lost 1 base to trimming and J lost 4 bases, with 16 bases between them. In germline, CDR1 is SGHDN, CDR2 FVKESK. The CDR3 totals 16 residues.

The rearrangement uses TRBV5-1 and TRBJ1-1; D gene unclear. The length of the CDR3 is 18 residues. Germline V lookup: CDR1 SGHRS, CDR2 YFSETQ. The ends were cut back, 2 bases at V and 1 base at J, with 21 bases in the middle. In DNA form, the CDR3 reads TGCGCCAGCAGCTTTTCGGGAGCTCCAAGGGCTTCGAACACTGAAGCTTTCTTT. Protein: CASSFSGAPRASNTEAFF.

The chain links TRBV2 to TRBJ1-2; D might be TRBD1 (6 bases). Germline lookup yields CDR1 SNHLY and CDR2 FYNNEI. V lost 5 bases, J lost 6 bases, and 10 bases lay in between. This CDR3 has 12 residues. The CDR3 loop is CASSTNRDGYTF. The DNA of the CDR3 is TGTGCCAGCAGTACCAACAGGGATGGCTACACCTTC.

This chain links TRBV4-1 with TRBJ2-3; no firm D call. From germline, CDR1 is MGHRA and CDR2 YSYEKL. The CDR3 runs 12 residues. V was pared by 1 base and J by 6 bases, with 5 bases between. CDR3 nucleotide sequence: TGCGCCAGCAGCCAAGTGTCGGATACGCAGTATTTT. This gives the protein CASSQVSDTQYF.